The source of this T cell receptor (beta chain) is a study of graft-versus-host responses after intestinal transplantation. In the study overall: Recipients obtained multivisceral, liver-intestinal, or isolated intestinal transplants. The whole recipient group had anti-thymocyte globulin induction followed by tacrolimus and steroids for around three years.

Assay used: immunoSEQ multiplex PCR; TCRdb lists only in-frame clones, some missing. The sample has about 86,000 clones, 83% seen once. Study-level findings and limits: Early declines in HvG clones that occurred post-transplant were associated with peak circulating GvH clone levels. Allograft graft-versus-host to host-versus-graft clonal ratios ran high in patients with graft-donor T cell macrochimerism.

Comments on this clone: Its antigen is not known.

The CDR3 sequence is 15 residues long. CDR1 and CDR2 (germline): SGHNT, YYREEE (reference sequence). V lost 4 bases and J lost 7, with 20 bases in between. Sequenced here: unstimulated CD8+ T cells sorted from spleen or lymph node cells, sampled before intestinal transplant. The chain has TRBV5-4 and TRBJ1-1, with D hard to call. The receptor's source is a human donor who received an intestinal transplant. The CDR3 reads CASSPNWRVTGEAFF. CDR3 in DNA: TGTGCCAGCAGCCCAAACTGGAGGGTAACGGGTGAAGCTTTCTTT.